This TCR beta chain was recorded in a study of identical twins. General study findings and limits: Invariant populations such as MAIT and iNKT cells could partly muddle zero-insertion analyses. While abundant cord blood beta clonotypes carried fewer insertions, memory repertoires showed no such pattern. Among beta out-of-frame sequences, excess sharing between twins appeared weaker.

In the case of this clonotype: As yet, its antigen is unknown.

With no exceptions, donors were healthy Caucasians. A single record per CDR3 protein comes from TCRdb applying MiXCR to the 5' RACE reads. The sample records some 330,000 distinct CDR3 sequences, 7% to 9.5% being singletons. Looked up from germline, CDR1 is SGHVS and CDR2 is FQNEAQ. The CDR3 runs to 15 residues. Trimming cost V 6 bases and J 2 bases; bases outside gene matches: 7. Sample: naive T cells sorted from blood. The origin of this receptor is a woman aged 50 to 60 in good health. The chain combines TRBV7-8 with TRBJ2-7; 10 nucleotides agree with TRBD1. The CDR3 loop is CASSRHGQGAYEQYF. CDR3 sequence (DNA): TGTGCCAGCAGTCGTCACGGACAGGGGGCCTACGAGCAGTACTTC.